Presented here are 28 T cell receptor beta chains from one specimen sequenced in a study of blood T cell repertoires in COVID-19. Measured with immunoSEQ multiplex PCR; TCRdb has only the in-frame clones, and not every one. Of roughly 250,000 clones detected, about nine tenths appear once; the ten largest clones hold approximately 12%. The sequenced sample was peripheral blood. The receptors were gathered from a young woman with COVID-19, enrolled during active disease.

The rearrangement links TRBV18 to TRBJ1-3, with 8 bases identical to TRBD1. Germline V CDR1 and CDR2: KGHSH, LQKENI. The CDR3 loop spans 15 amino acids. V shed 2 bases and J 6 bases; nucleotides not matched to a gene: 6. CDR3 nucleotides: TGTGCCAGCTCACCAAGGACAGGGAGTGAAAACACCATATATTTT. Translated: CASSPRTGSENTIYF.

This chain connects TRBV10-1 to TRBJ1-1; D unresolved. Trimming cost V 0 bases and J 7 bases, with 12 bases left between them. The CDR3 consists of 14 residues. Per germline, CDR1 WNHNN and CDR2 SYGVQD (reference sequence). The chain's CDR3 is CASSESRFKIEAFF. The CDR3 bases are TGCGCCAGCAGTGAGTCGAGGTTTAAGATTGAAGCTTTCTTT.

This chain connects TRBV6-5 to TRBJ2-1; the D is unclear. Germline loops: CDR1 MNHEY, CDR2 SVGAGI. The CDR3 consists of 13 residues. V lost 6 bases and J 4 bases, leaving 10 bases between the germline ends. The CDR3 DNA reads as TGTGCCAGCAGGGAGTACATGTACAATGAGCAGTTCTTC. This gives the protein CASREYMYNEQFF.

The V call is TRBV5-1, the J call TRBJ2-3; no reliable D call. From germline, CDR1 is SGHRS and CDR2 YFSETQ. The CDR3 is 14 residues long. V lost 0 bases, J lost 0 bases, and 5 bases lay in between. CDR3 protein: CASSLESSTDTQYF. In nucleotides, the CDR3 is TGCGCCAGCAGCTTGGAATCGAGCACAGATACGCAGTATTTT.

The J gene is TRBJ2-3, the V gene TRBV25-1, with 13 bases fitting TRBD2. The germline gives CDR1 MGHDK, CDR2 SYGVNS. V was pared by 0 bases and J by 8 bases, with 11 bases of the junction left unmatched. This CDR3 has 18 amino acids. This chain's CDR3 is CASSEYQGLAGPSGTQYF. In DNA, the CDR3 is TGTGCCAGCAGTGAATATCAGGGACTAGCGGGACCCTCAGGTACGCAGTATTTT.

This sequence joins TRBV9 and TRBJ2-7, with D perhaps matching TRBD1 (6 bases). This CDR3 is 15 amino acids long. Germline CDR1 is SGDLS and CDR2 is YYNGEE. The V gene lost 1 base and the J gene lost 2 bases, with 13 bases spanning the gap. The CDR3 loop reads CASSVYPGETYEQYF. CDR3 bases: TGTGCCAGCAGCGTATACCCAGGGGAAACCTACGAGCAGTACTTC.

V is TRBV3-1 (or the pseudogene TRBV3-2) and J is TRBJ2-1, with 8 bases aligning to TRBD2. The CDR3 runs 16 residues. Trimming removed 3 bases from V and 0 bases from J; junction bases left unmatched: 4. Germline-derived CDR1 and CDR2 are LGHDT and YNNKEL (reference sequence). This CDR3 reads CASSHERGPSYNEQFF. The CDR3, as DNA: TGTGCCAGCAGCCATGAGCGGGGGCCCTCCTACAATGAGCAGTTCTTC.

The V call is TRBV2, the J call TRBJ1-2; unclear D gene. Trimming pared 4 bases from V and 4 bases from J, leaving 10 bases between. The CDR3 runs to 13 residues. Germline-derived CDR1 and CDR2 are SNHLY and FYNNEI. CDR3 DNA: TGTGCCAGCAGTGCTGACGGACTCTATGGCTACACCTTC. As protein: CASSADGLYGYTF.

The chain has TRBV7-2 and TRBJ2-3, with D perhaps matching TRBD2 (5 bases). Germline-derived CDR1 and CDR2 are SGHTA and FQGNSA. V was shortened by 5 bases and J by 5 bases, with 14 bases between the two germline ends. The CDR3 runs 14 residues. The CDR3 region is CASSPRVARDTQYF. CDR3 sequence (DNA): TGTGCCAGCAGCCCGCGGGTGGCAAGAGATACGCAGTATTTT.

This clone was found a few times. The chain couples TRBV19 to TRBJ1-1; TRBD1 agrees at 10 bases. V dropped 7 bases and J dropped 14; count of bases not matched to a gene: 10. The CDR3 is 12 amino acids. The germline CDR1 and CDR2 sequences are LNHDA and SQIVND (reference sequence). CDR3 coding DNA: TGTGCCAGTAACCCGGGACAGGGGAAACTCTTCTTT. Translating it yields CASNPGQGKLFF.

The chain links TRBV7-9 to TRBJ1-6, with D perhaps TRBD1 (5 bases). V was clipped by 6 bases and J by 7 bases, with 10 bases between them. From germline, CDR1 is SEHNR and CDR2 FQNEAQ (reference sequence). CDR3 length: 13 residues. CDR3 loop: CASRPRGNSPLHF. The DNA of the CDR3 is TGTGCCAGCAGGCCTCGGGGGAATTCACCCCTCCACTTT.

The J gene is TRBJ2-3, the V gene TRBV5-1, with 10 bases aligning to TRBD2. V was pared by 6 bases and J by 1 base, with 14 bases of the junction left unmatched. Per germline, CDR1 SGHRS and CDR2 YFSETQ. The CDR3 contains 18 residues. CDR3 protein: CASKLGRSSGGGTDTQYF. CDR3 sequence (DNA): TGCGCCAGCAAGTTGGGCAGGTCCAGCGGGGGGGGCACAGATACGCAGTATTTT.

This chain uses TRBV5-5 with TRBJ2-7; D is perhaps TRBD2 (6 bases). Germline CDR1 and CDR2: SGHKS and YYEKEE (reference sequence). The length of the CDR3 is 15 residues. Trimming took 7 bases from V and 0 from J, leaving 17 bases between them. As DNA, the CDR3 is TGTGCCAGCGGGACTGCCGTAGGTAGCTCCTACGAGCAGTACTTC. Translation: CASGTAVGSSYEQYF.

This sequence joins TRBV6-5 and TRBJ2-5; weak D call: TRBD2 (7 bases). The V gene's germline CDR1 is MNHEY and CDR2 SVGAGI. The CDR3 totals 14 residues. Deletions cut 4 bases from V and 5 bases from J, with 14 bases between. This chain's CDR3 is CASSSGEGVETQYF. The CDR3 region has the DNA TGTGCCAGCAGTTCCGGGGAGGGGGTGGAGACCCAGTACTTC.

This clone appeared a few times. The chain combines TRBV4-1 with TRBJ1-2; D gene ambiguous. The germline CDR1 and CDR2 sequences are MGHRA and YSYEKL. V lost 1 base and J 1 base, leaving 10 bases between the germline ends. CDR3 length equals 15 residues. The CDR3, as DNA: TGCGCCAGCAGCCAAGCGGAGGGAATTAACTATGGCTACACCTTC. Translated, it gives CASSQAEGINYGYTF.

The rearrangement links TRBV5-4 to TRBJ2-5; 8 bases are a match to TRBD2. Germline V gives CDR1 SGHNT, CDR2 YYREEE (reference sequence). The ends lost 1 base at V and 5 bases at J; junction bases unmatched: 4. There are 14 residues in the CDR3. The CDR3 DNA sequence: TGTGCCAGCAGCTTGCGGGGGGGCCGGGAGACCCAGTACTTC. Amino acids: CASSLRGGRETQYF.

The chain has TRBV4-1 and TRBJ2-7, with 12 bases that match TRBD2. Germline CDR1 MGHRA, CDR2 YSYEKL. V was pared by 3 bases and J by 4 bases, with 7 bases of the junction left unmatched. The CDR3 consists of 16 residues. Written as DNA, the CDR3 is TGCGCCAGCAGCCACCCAGAGACTAGCGGGGGTTACGAGCAGTACTTC. It translates to CASSHPETSGGYEQYF.

This chain links TRBV6-1 with TRBJ1-6; D call uncertain. This CDR3 is 13 amino acids long. Trimming pared 3 bases from V and 8 bases from J, leaving 8 bases between. CDR1 is MNHNS, CDR2 SASEGT, per germline. The chain's CDR3 is CASSERGYSPLHF. CDR3 DNA sequence: TGTGCCAGCAGTGAGCGCGGCTATTCACCCCTCCACTTT.

The V gene is TRBV12-5, the J gene TRBJ2-3, with D perhaps TRBD2 (5 bases). Trimming stripped 5 bases from V and 10 bases from J, with 16 bases between. The CDR3 contains 13 residues. From germline, CDR1 is LGHNT and CDR2 FRNRAP. CDR3 protein: CASGRAEVNSQYF. CDR3 nucleotides: TGTGCTAGTGGTCGGGCGGAGGTAAATTCGCAGTATTTT.

V gene TRBV24-1 combines with J gene TRBJ1-5; D ambiguous. The CDR3 has 14 residues. V was trimmed by 6 bases and J by 4 bases, leaving 12 bases between them. CDR1 and CDR2 from the germline V gene are KGHDR and SFDVKD. CDR3 region: CATSSISTNQPQHF. In nucleotides, the CDR3 is TGTGCCACCAGTTCAATCTCGACAAATCAGCCCCAGCATTTT.

The chain uses TRBV5-1 and TRBJ2-7; TRBD1 is a possible D gene (5 bases). Germline V gene lookup returns CDR1 SGHRS and CDR2 YFSETQ. The CDR3 length is 15 residues. The V gene lost 2 bases and the J gene lost 3 bases, with 15 bases spanning the gap. The CDR3: CASSFSQAPNYEQYF. The CDR3 nucleotides are TGCGCCAGCAGCTTTTCACAGGCCCCCAACTACGAGCAGTACTTC.

The V gene is TRBV3-1 (or the pseudogene TRBV3-2), the J gene TRBJ1-2, with 7 bases aligning to TRBD1. V trimming: 4 bases; J trimming: 6 bases; junction bases outside the gene matches: 23. This CDR3 is built from 19 residues. Germline loops: CDR1 LGHDT, CDR2 YNNKEL (reference sequence). CDR3 DNA: TGTGCCAGCAGCCCAAGGGACAGCCCTTACCGGGGGGGGATTGATGGCTACACCTTC. Its translation: CASSPRDSPYRGGIDGYTF.

The chain couples TRBV5-1 to TRBJ2-1; D is possibly TRBD1 (6 bases). Germline V lookup: CDR1 SGHRS, CDR2 YFSETQ. Trimming cost V 2 bases and J 0 bases, with 18 bases left between them. The CDR3 loop spans 18 amino acids. CDR3 in DNA: TGCGCCAGCAGCTTCGAAGTTTTCCCCAGGGGCTCCTACAATGAGCAGTTCTTC. Its protein product is CASSFEVFPRGSYNEQFF.

This clone occurred once. The V gene is TRBV2, the J gene TRBJ2-7; 11 bases are shared with TRBD2. CDR3 length: 16 amino acids. Germline trimming cut 1 base from V and 4 bases from J; bases unmatched to any gene: 6. Germline CDR1 is SNHLY and CDR2 is FYNNEI. The CDR3 here is CASSEGLAGGLYEQYF. Here the CDR3 DNA reads TGTGCCAGCAGTGAAGGGCTAGCGGGGGGTCTATACGAGCAGTACTTC.

This clone was counted ten times or more. The rearrangement joins TRBV7-9 to TRBJ1-1, with D perhaps matching TRBD1 (5 bases). V lost 8 bases to trimming and J lost 3 bases, with 13 bases between them. The CDR3 consists of 13 residues. Per the germline V gene, CDR1 is SEHNR and CDR2 is FQNEAQ (reference sequence). CDR3 in amino acids: CASGAGAYTEAFF. CDR3 in DNA: TGTGCCAGCGGGGCGGGAGCGTACACTGAAGCTTTCTTT.

This clone appeared many times. The chain combines TRBV6-7 with TRBJ2-2; D gene uncertain. TRBV6-7 is known as an ORF, though its function is uncertain. This CDR3 region has 13 residues. V shed 6 bases and J shed 0 bases, with 5 bases lying between them. CDR3 sequence: CASRGPNTGELFF. As DNA, the CDR3 is TGTGCCAGCAGGGGCCCGAACACCGGGGAGCTGTTTTTT.

V and J are TRBV6-5 and TRBJ1-2, with a weak D call TRBD1 (6 bases). The V end was cut by 6 bases, the J end by 7 bases, with 15 bases between. CDR1 is MNHEY, CDR2 SVGAGI, per germline. CDR3 length: 13 amino acids. The CDR3 DNA sequence: TGTGCCAGCAGAAAACAGGGAGTCGGTGGCTACACCTTC. Its translation: CASRKQGVGGYTF.

The gene calls are TRBV19 and TRBJ1-3, with no clear D. The CDR3 is 16 residues long. V was cut by 3 bases and J by 0 bases, with 12 bases left in between. Germline CDR1 reads LNHDA; CDR2 reads SQIVND (reference sequence). The DNA for the CDR3 is TGTGCCAGTAGTATGTTTGGCACCACCTCTGGAAACACCATATATTTT. Translation gives CASSMFGTTSGNTIYF. Variable domain in full (rest from reference TRBV19 and TRBJ1-3): DGGITQSPKYLFRKEGQNVTLSCEQNLNHDAMYWYRQDPGQGLRLIYYSQIVNDFQKGDIAEGYSVSREKKESFPLTVTSAQKNPTAFYLCASSMFGTTSGNTIYFGEGSWLTVV.